These 5 T cell receptor beta chains share one sample of origin, sequenced in a study of OX40 agonist ivuxolimab in advanced cancers. Only in-frame clones appear in the TCRdb table, and some are missing; sequencing was by immunoSEQ multiplex PCR. The sample has tens of thousands of clones; around nine tenths are singletons. Sequencing was performed on CD4+ or CD8+ T cells sorted from blood, taken in a trial of the OX40 agonist ivuxolimab. The receptors originated from an adult with an advanced solid tumor such as melanoma, head and neck, liver or kidney cancer.

The chain recombines TRBV7-8 with TRBJ2-7; D gene ambiguous. The CDR3 sequence is 12 residues long. Germline CDR1 is SGHVS and CDR2 is FQNEAQ. Trimming removed 1 base at V and 6 bases at J, with 7 bases between. The CDR3 here is CASSLDRVEQYF. CDR3 sequence (DNA): TGTGCCAGCAGCTTAGATCGGGTCGAGCAGTACTTC.

The chain uses TRBV9 and TRBJ1-1; D unresolved. The CDR3 totals 13 residues. Germline V gene sequence: CDR1 SGDLS, CDR2 YYNGEE. V was shortened by 1 base and J by 0 bases, with 4 bases between the two germline ends. The CDR3 loop reads CASSVNVNTEAFF. CDR3 in DNA: TGTGCCAGCAGCGTAAATGTGAACACTGAAGCTTTCTTT.

V usage is TRBV10-3 and J usage is TRBJ1-5, with D unclear. The CDR3 has 16 amino acids. V shed 4 bases and J shed 0 bases, with 13 bases lying between them. Germline assignment: CDR1 ENHRY and CDR2 SYGVKD. In DNA, the CDR3 is TGTGCCATCAGTGTTCTCCAGCGTCGTAGCAATCAGCCCCAGCATTTT. This gives the protein CAISVLQRRSNQPQHF.

This clone was seen just once. The gene calls are TRBV18 and TRBJ2-3, with 8 nucleotides matching TRBD1. The CDR3 is made up of 15 amino acids. V lost 6 bases, J lost 3 bases, and 8 bases stayed unmatched. The germline CDR1 and CDR2 sequences are KGHSH and LQKENI. The DNA for the CDR3 is TGTGCCAGCTCGTCAGGCAGGGGGCTGACAGATACGCAGTATTTT. Its protein is CASSSGRGLTDTQYF.

The chain carries TRBV2 and TRBJ2-5, with D perhaps TRBD1 (5 bases). The CDR3 is made up of 15 amino acids. The V end was cut by 2 bases, the J end by 1 base, with 11 bases between. CDR1 is SNHLY and CDR2 is FYNNEI in the germline V gene. The DNA of the CDR3 is TGTGCCAGCAGTGAAACCCCGCAGGGCCAAGAGACCCAGTACTTC. Translated: CASSETPQGQETQYF.